These 27 T cell receptor beta chains were sequenced from one sample in a study of cytomegalovirus exposure and HLA in healthy donors. Profiled with immunoSEQ multiplex PCR; TCRdb holds only in-frame clones, not every one. The sample holds about 98,000 clones, 87% seen once. Sequencing was carried out using PBMCs. These receptors all stem from a woman aged 25 to 45 in good health and CMV-seronegative.

The chain recombines TRBV27 with TRBJ2-1; unclear D gene. The CDR3 has 15 amino acids. CDR1 MNHEY and CDR2 SMNVEV come from the germline V gene (reference sequence). The ends were cut back, 2 bases at V and 1 base at J, with 9 bases in the middle. The CDR3 sequence: CASSLPPGSYNEQFF. As DNA, the CDR3 is TGTGCCAGCAGTTTACCCCCCGGGTCCTACAATGAGCAGTTCTTC.

This chain connects TRBV6-5 to TRBJ1-5; possible D gene TRBD1, 6 bases. Trimming took 6 bases from V and 6 from J, leaving 15 bases between them. Germline CDR1 is MNHEY and CDR2 is SVGAGI. The CDR3 runs 14 residues. CDR3 protein: CASRSTGMGQPQHF. In nucleotides, the CDR3 is TGTGCCAGCAGATCGACAGGAATGGGTCAGCCCCAGCATTTT.

The chain couples TRBV2 to TRBJ1-3, with 7 bases that match TRBD1. The ends lost 6 bases at V and 4 bases at J; junction bases unmatched: 6. The CDR3 consists of 14 residues. Germline CDR1 reads SNHLY; CDR2 reads FYNNEI. In DNA form, the CDR3 reads TGTGCCAGCAGCGAACAGGGGTTCGGAAACACCATATATTTT. Protein sequence: CASSEQGFGNTIYF. The full variable domain, in which reference TRBV2 and TRBJ1-3 provide the parts outside the CDR3, is EPEVTQTPSHQVTQMGQEVILRCVPISNHLYFYWYRQILGQKVEFLVSFYNNEISEKSEIFDDQFSVERPDGSNFTLKIRSTKLEDSAMYFCASSEQGFGNTIYFGEGSWLTVV.

The V and J genes are TRBV11-2 and TRBJ1-2; no definite D call. V was shortened by 0 bases and J by 8 bases, with 16 bases between the two germline ends. The CDR3 totals 15 residues. Per the germline V gene, CDR1 is SGHAT and CDR2 is FQNNGV. The CDR3 DNA is TGTGCCAGCAGCTTAGATGCGACTCCGACCCGAGGCTACACCTTC. Its protein product is CASSLDATPTRGYTF.

The rearrangement uses TRBV7-2 and TRBJ1-5, with TRBD1 as a possible D gene (6 bases). Looked up from germline, CDR1 is SGHTA and CDR2 is FQGNSA. The ends were cut back, 8 bases at V and 7 bases at J, with 21 bases in the middle. This CDR3 has 15 amino acids. The CDR3 protein is CASGGGLPAGQPQHF. The CDR3 nucleotides are TGTGCCAGCGGGGGGGGCCTTCCCGCAGGACAGCCCCAGCATTTT.

The chain has TRBV27 and TRBJ1-5, with 8 bases aligning to TRBD1. Per germline, CDR1 MNHEY and CDR2 SMNVEV (reference sequence). This CDR3 has 16 amino acids. J was trimmed by 6 bases and V by 5 bases; bases with no gene match: 12. CDR3 in amino acids: CASSPLQGDRIQPQHF. The CDR3 DNA reads TGTGCCAGCAGTCCCCTACAGGGGGATAGGATTCAGCCCCAGCATTTT.

V is TRBV14 and J is TRBJ2-7; TRBD2 is a possible D gene (5 bases). CDR1 is SGHDN and CDR2 is FVKESK in the germline V gene. The CDR3 spans 18 residues. V was cut by 1 base and J by 3 bases, with 22 bases left in between. The CDR3 loop is CASSQVPLGERPIYEQYF. CDR3 nucleotides: TGTGCCAGCAGCCAAGTCCCCCTGGGCGAGCGGCCCATCTACGAGCAGTACTTC.

This rearrangement joins TRBV2 to TRBJ2-2, with 7 bases that match TRBD1. CDR3 size: 15 residues. Looked up from germline, CDR1 is SNHLY and CDR2 is FYNNEI. The trim removed 8 bases at V and 1 base at J, leaving 7 bases unmatched. The CDR3 is CASYRGGQNTGELFF. In DNA, the CDR3 is TGTGCCAGCTACCGAGGGGGCCAGAACACCGGGGAGCTGTTTTTT. Combining the CDR3 with reference TRBV2 and TRBJ2-2 gives the whole variable domain EPEVTQTPSHQVTQMGQEVILRCVPISNHLYFYWYRQILGQKVEFLVSFYNNEISEKSEIFDDQFSVERPDGSNFTLKIRSTKLEDSAMYFCASYRGGQNTGELFFGEGSRLTVL.

The chain has TRBV10-3 and TRBJ1-5; 7 bases map to TRBD1. The CDR3 sequence is 14 residues long. Germline assignment: CDR1 ENHRY and CDR2 SYGVKD. Trimming removed 6 bases from V and 2 bases from J; junction bases left unmatched: 4. Here the CDR3 DNA reads TGTGCCATCAGGGCCGGGACAGGCAATCAGCCCCAGCATTTT. It translates to CAIRAGTGNQPQHF.

The V call is TRBV7-8, the J call TRBJ1-1; TRBD1 agrees at 7 bases. Germline V lookup: CDR1 SGHVS, CDR2 FQNEAQ. V was clipped by 5 bases and J by 2 bases; unmatched bases: 5. The CDR3 is 14 residues long. CDR3 nucleotides: TGTGCCAGCAGCAACCGGGACAGAAACACTGAAGCTTTCTTT. It is translated as CASSNRDRNTEAFF.

CDR3 amino acids: CASSLQGDIQYF. CDR3 coding DNA: TGTGCCAGCAGCTTACAGGGGGACATTCAGTACTTC. V usage is TRBV7-2 and J usage is TRBJ2-4, with TRBD1 matching 7 bases. Trimming removed 2 bases from V and 8 bases from J; junction bases left unmatched: 0. CDR1 is SGHTA and CDR2 is FQGNSA in the germline V gene. CDR3 length equals 12 residues.

This rearrangement joins TRBV10-1 to TRBJ2-3, with 7 bases lining up with TRBD2. The CDR3 length is 12 residues. Germline V gene sequence: CDR1 WNHNN, CDR2 SYGVQD (reference sequence). Unmatched junction bases numbered 1, after V lost 4 bases and J lost 6 bases. In nucleotides, the CDR3 is TGCGCCAGCAGTGTCGGGGGGGATACGCAGTATTTT. Translating it yields CASSVGGDTQYF.

The V and J genes are TRBV18 and TRBJ2-7; 8 bases match TRBD1. Germline V gene lookup returns CDR1 KGHSH and CDR2 LQKENI. This CDR3 region has 16 residues. V lost 4 bases and J lost 0; bases outside the gene matches: 8. The CDR3 loop is CASSRADRGGSYEQYF. DNA of the CDR3: TGTGCCAGCTCACGTGCAGACAGGGGTGGCTCCTACGAGCAGTACTTC.

J is TRBJ2-6 and V is TRBV7-9; 8 bases are shared with TRBD1. Germline CDR1 SEHNR, CDR2 FQNEAQ (reference sequence). Losses at the gene ends were 3 bases for V and 0 bases for J; bases not matched to a gene: 7. This CDR3 spans 18 amino acids. This CDR3 is CASSFLQGVYSGANVLTF. The CDR3 nucleotides read TGTGCCAGCAGCTTTTTACAGGGGGTCTACTCTGGGGCCAACGTCCTGACTTTC.

V gene TRBV9 combines with J gene TRBJ1-2, with 9 bases identical to TRBD1. With 5 bases clipped from V and 7 bases from J, the junction kept 9 bases outside the gene matches. Germline V gives CDR1 SGDLS, CDR2 YYNGEE. The CDR3 spans 14 residues. The CDR3 is CASRAGTGTLGYTF. The CDR3 DNA follows: TGTGCCAGCAGAGCCGGGACAGGGACCCTTGGCTACACCTTC.

This chain links TRBV20-1 with TRBJ2-5, with a tentative D call TRBD1 (6 bases). The CDR3 extends over 11 amino acids. In germline, CDR1 is DFQATT, CDR2 SNEGSKA (reference sequence). The CDR3 sequence is CGLPRGETQYF. The CDR3 DNA sequence: TGCGGCCTACCGAGGGGGGAGACCCAGTACTTC.

CDR3 nucleotide sequence: TGTGCCAGCATTACGATGGGGACTAGAAGTTACGAGCAGTACTTC. It translates to CASITMGTRSYEQYF. The chain carries TRBV5-8 and TRBJ2-7; 8 nucleotides match TRBD2. The CDR3 sequence is 15 residues long. V lost 6 bases and J lost 4; bases outside the gene matches: 12. Germline-derived CDR1 and CDR2 are SGHTS and YDEGEE.

In DNA form, the CDR3 reads TGTGCCGCACGGACTAGCGGGGACACAGATACGCAGTATTTT. It encodes CAARTSGDTDTQYF. V usage is TRBV6-6 and J usage is TRBJ2-3; 12 bases align to TRBD2. The V gene end was trimmed by 11 bases and the J gene end by 2 bases; junction bases not matched to a gene: 5. The germline CDR1 and CDR2 sequences are MNHNY and SVGAGI (reference sequence). This CDR3 region has 14 residues.

The chain uses TRBV7-8 and TRBJ2-1, with 9 bases identical to TRBD2. The CDR3 spans 16 residues. Per germline, CDR1 SGHVS and CDR2 FQNEAQ. V gave up 1 base and J gave up 7 bases; unmatched junction bases: 8. The CDR3 DNA reads as TGTGCCAGCAGCTTAGGATCGCGGGGGGGCCGGAATGAGCAGTTCTTC. Translating it yields CASSLGSRGGRNEQFF. The full variable domain, with the rest looked up from reference TRBV7-8 and TRBJ2-1, is GAGVSQSPRYKVAKRGQDVALRCDPISGHVSLFWYQQALGQGPEFLTYFQNEAQLDKSGLPSDRFFAERPEGSVSTLKIQRTQQEDSAVYLCASSLGSRGGRNEQFFGPGTRLTVL.

V gene TRBV7-6 combines with J gene TRBJ1-6; tentatively, D is TRBD1 (6 bases). CDR1 is SGHVS, CDR2 FNYEAQ, per germline. V was shortened by 3 bases and J by 7 bases, with 13 bases between the two germline ends. The CDR3 has 15 amino acids. The CDR3 sequence: CASSFVQGGNSPLHF. CDR3 sequence (DNA): TGTGCCAGCAGCTTCGTACAGGGAGGGAATTCACCCCTCCACTTT.

The chain couples TRBV10-3 to TRBJ2-2; no reliable D call. The CDR3 consists of 13 residues. Germline V lookup: CDR1 ENHRY, CDR2 SYGVKD. Trimming removed 8 bases at V and 2 bases at J, with 9 bases between. The CDR3: CAIRQLNTGELFF. For the CDR3, the DNA is TGTGCCATCCGTCAACTAAACACCGGGGAGCTGTTTTTT.

The chain is built from TRBV14 and TRBJ1-1; D possibly corresponds to TRBD1 (5 bases). Germline-derived CDR1 and CDR2 are SGHDN and FVKESK. The V end lost 1 base, the J end lost 6 bases, and 18 bases lay between the germline ends. The CDR3 is made up of 16 amino acids. The CDR3 bases are TGTGCCAGCAGCCAAGTACAGGACCTCCGCAACGCTGAAGCTTTCTTT. Translated, it gives CASSQVQDLRNAEAFF.

The sample holds a few counts of this clone. The J gene is TRBJ2-7, the V gene TRBV6-1; D ambiguous. CDR1 and CDR2 (germline): MNHNS, SASEGT. CDR3 length equals 14 residues. V gave up 8 bases and J gave up 3 bases, with 17 bases separating them. Written as DNA, the CDR3 is TGTGCCAGCGGTCATTTAGGAGAGGACTACGAGCAGTACTTC. Protein sequence: CASGHLGEDYEQYF.

This chain links TRBV11-2 with TRBJ1-2; 7 bases align to TRBD1. Germline CDR1 SGHAT, CDR2 FQNNGV. Trimming removed 5 bases from V and 5 bases from J; junction bases left unmatched: 17. The CDR3 has 17 residues. The CDR3 here is CASSPTGTVGSWYGYTF. CDR3 DNA: TGTGCCAGCAGCCCGACCGGGACAGTCGGGTCGTGGTATGGCTACACCTTC.

CDR3 in DNA: TGTGCCATCAGTGACGGGCAGGGCCCTTATGGCTACACCTTC. Translation: CAISDGQGPYGYTF. The V call is TRBV10-3, the J call TRBJ1-2; weak D call: TRBD1 (5 bases). Germline V CDR1 and CDR2: ENHRY, SYGVKD. The CDR3 length is 14 residues. V was pared by 3 bases and J by 5 bases, with 13 bases between.

V is TRBV10-3 and J is TRBJ2-7, with D maybe TRBD1 (5 bases). Germline V lookup: CDR1 ENHRY, CDR2 SYGVKD. Trimming took 4 bases from V and 3 from J, leaving 10 bases between them. This CDR3 is built from 13 residues. The CDR3 region has the DNA TGTGCCATCAGTGGGGGCGCCGACTACGAGCAGTACTTC. As protein: CAISGGADYEQYF.

The chain uses TRBV5-1 and TRBJ2-6; a possible D gene is TRBD1 (6 bases). Trimming took 1 base from V and 4 from J, leaving 9 bases between them. Germline CDR1 SGHRS, CDR2 YFSETQ. The CDR3 consists of 15 residues. Written as DNA, the CDR3 is TGCGCCAGCAGCTTGACAGGGACCGGGGCCAACGTCCTGACTTTC. Amino acid sequence: CASSLTGTGANVLTF.